This entry is about one TCR beta chain. This record belongs to a study of shared clonotypes between healthy human individuals. Background on the study: Plates per donor: three CD4 naive, three CD4 memory, two CD8 naive, one CD8 memory.

CDR3 size: 14 residues. V lost 4 bases and J lost 0, with 8 bases in between. Germline V lookup: CDR1 MGHDK, CDR2 SYGVNS. Sequencing was performed with immunoSEQ multiplex PCR; in TCRdb, only in-frame clones are kept and a portion is missing. In the table there are hundreds of thousands of clones, approximately 74% of which are singletons. The origin of this receptor is a woman aged 25 to 45 in good health. This chain joins TRBV25-1 and TRBJ2-3, with no clear D. The sample comprised memory CD4+ T cells sorted from blood. The subset was: CD45RA-negative fraction. CDR3 bases: TGTGCCAGCAGTGCGGCGGAAAGCACAGATACGCAGTATTTT. Translating it yields CASSAAESTDTQYF. The variable domain in full, with the rest retrieved from reference TRBV25-1 and TRBJ2-3, is EADIYQTPRYLVIGTGKKITLECSQTMGHDKMYWYQQDPGMELHLIHYSYGVNSTEKGDLSSESTVSRIRTEHFPLTLESARPSHTSQYLCASSAAESTDTQYFGPGTRLTVL.